This TCR beta chain was identified in a study of OX40 agonist ivuxolimab in advanced cancers. Study information: At doses from 0.01 to 10 mg/kg, patients were given intravenous ivuxolimab every 2 weeks.

This CDR3 is built from 16 residues. The germline gives CDR1 LNHDA, CDR2 SQIVND (reference sequence). Trimming removed 4 bases from V and 4 bases from J; junction bases left unmatched: 11. This clone was counted a few times. What it recognizes is unknown. Assay: immunoSEQ multiplex PCR; the TCRdb copy retains only in-frame clones and omits some. The sample lists tens of thousands of clones; 70% to 90% were seen once. General observations from the study: Clonal expansion from baseline to week 6 occurred in both CD4+ and CD8+ T cells. Relative to CD4+ cells, CD8+ T cells on average had more expanded clones.

The sequence came from an adult with an advanced solid tumor such as melanoma, head and neck, liver or kidney cancer. The chain couples TRBV19 to TRBJ1-1; 8 nucleotides line up with TRBD1. The sample in question was CD4+ or CD8+ T cells sorted from blood, obtained in a trial of the OX40 agonist ivuxolimab. The CDR3 DNA is TGTGCCAGTAGTACCCCGACAGGGGCCCCGCGCACTGAAGCTTTCTTT. As protein: CASSTPTGAPRTEAFF.